The 13 T cell receptor beta chains presented below share a single source sample, sequenced in a study of radiotherapy plus CTLA-4 blockade in lung cancer. The repertoire was sequenced with immunoSEQ multiplex PCR; TCRdb's copy has only in-frame clones and lacks some. The sample consists of approximately 99,000 clones, about 90% of them appearing once. Sequencing used peripheral blood, obtained from a patient treated with radiotherapy plus ipilimumab. The receptor set was obtained from a human donor with non-small cell lung cancer that progressed on radiotherapy plus ipilimumab.

The chain carries TRBV27 and TRBJ1-1; 7 bases match TRBD1. Unmatched junction bases numbered 9, after V lost 0 bases and J lost 5 bases. The germline V gene has CDR1 MNHEY and CDR2 SMNVEV (reference sequence). This CDR3 has 16 amino acids. CDR3 loop: CASSLSLLRGWTEAFF. DNA for the CDR3: TGTGCCAGCAGTTTATCTCTCCTCAGGGGGTGGACTGAAGCTTTCTTT.

V usage is TRBV5-1 and J usage is TRBJ2-1, with a possible D match to TRBD2 (6 bases). The CDR3 is 16 amino acids. V was clipped by 0 bases and J by 7 bases, with 17 bases between them. Germline V gene lookup returns CDR1 SGHRS and CDR2 YFSETQ. The CDR3 region has the DNA TGCGCCAGCAGCTTGGCTACGGGAGCGGGTGGAAATGAGCAGTTCTTC. Residues: CASSLATGAGGNEQFF. Full variable domain (outside the CDR3, taken from reference TRBV5-1 and TRBJ2-1): KAGVTQTPRYLIKTRGQQVTLSCSPISGHRSVSWYQQTPGQGLQFLFEYFSETQRNKGNFPGRFSGRQFSNSRSEMNVSTLELGDSALYLCASSLATGAGGNEQFFGPGTRLTVL.

J is TRBJ2-3 and V is TRBV10-3, with 12 bases fitting TRBD2. J lost 5 bases, V lost 10 bases, and 13 bases had no gene match. The CDR3 is made up of 16 amino acids. Germline V gene sequence: CDR1 ENHRY, CDR2 SYGVKD. The CDR3 DNA follows: TGTGCCACCGGAGACACACTAGCGGGAGGAGGAGATACGCAGTATTTT. Its translation is CATGDTLAGGGDTQYF.

The chain joins TRBV5-4 to TRBJ1-3; D is uncertain. Deletions cut 1 base from V and 4 bases from J, with 12 bases between. This CDR3 spans 15 amino acids. The germline gives CDR1 SGHNT, CDR2 YYREEE (reference sequence). CDR3 nucleotides: TGTGCCAGCAGCTTGTCAGGCCTTGGGGGAAACACCATATATTTT. This gives the protein CASSLSGLGGNTIYF. Filled out from reference TRBV5-4 and TRBJ1-3, the complete variable domain reads ETGVTQSPTHLIKTRGQQVTLRCSSQSGHNTVSWYQQALGQGPQFIFQYYREEENGRGNFPPRFSGLQFPNYSSELNVNALELDDSALYLCASSLSGLGGNTIYFGEGSWLTVV.

V and J are TRBV19 and TRBJ2-7; tentative D call: TRBD1 (6 bases). The CDR3 has 13 amino acids. CDR1 and CDR2 from the germline V gene are LNHDA and SQIVND (reference sequence). The ends were cut back, 4 bases at V and 0 bases at J, with 7 bases in the middle. CDR3 sequence reads: CASSNRDSYEQYF. The CDR3 coding sequence is TGTGCCAGTAGTAACAGGGACTCCTACGAGCAGTACTTC.

In nucleotides, the CDR3 is TGTGCCAGCTCACCAAGCTCCTCAGGAAATGAGCAGTTCTTC. Encoded protein: CASSPSSSGNEQFF. This chain links TRBV18 with TRBJ2-1; D is uncertain. The CDR3 sequence is 14 residues long. V was shortened by 2 bases and J by 7 bases, with 12 bases between the two germline ends. Per the germline V gene, CDR1 is KGHSH and CDR2 is LQKENI.

This clone was found a few times. The rearrangement links TRBV5-1 to TRBJ2-1, with TRBD2 identical over 12 bases. Germline V gene data show CDR1 as SGHRS and CDR2 as YFSETQ. The CDR3 contains 14 residues. V lost 4 bases and J lost 12; bases outside the gene matches: 8. This CDR3 is CASSTGTSGLGQFF. CDR3 coding DNA: TGCGCCAGCAGCACGGGGACTAGCGGGCTAGGGCAGTTCTTC.

The gene calls are TRBV12-2 and TRBJ1-1; the table calls TRBD1, which could not be checked here. TRBV12-2 is described as a pseudogene. There are 17 residues in the CDR3. The CDR3: CASRLGWGKRENTEAFF. CDR3 bases: TGTGCAAGTCGCTTAGGATGGGGCAAGCGCGAGAACACTGAAGCTTTCTTT.

With respect to this clone: One junction end does not reproduce the germline sequence, and a read error may be involved. The gene calls are TRBV5-1 and TRBJ2-7; D is unresolved. This CDR3 is built from 14 residues. Germline V gene lookup returns CDR1 SGHRS and CDR2 YFSETQ. The DNA of the CDR3 is TGCGCCAGCAGCTTGGCGACACCTACCTACGAGAAGTACTTC. Residues: CASSLATPTYEKYF.

The V gene is TRBV11-1, the J gene TRBJ1-3; D gene uncertain. This CDR3 is 14 amino acids long. The V end lost 5 bases, the J end lost 0 bases, and 8 bases lay between the germline ends. The germline gives CDR1 SGHAT, CDR2 FQDESV (reference sequence). The CDR3: CASSPESSGNTIYF. The CDR3 DNA reads as TGTGCCAGCAGCCCAGAGAGCTCTGGAAACACCATATATTTT.

This chain connects TRBV5-1 to TRBJ1-2; 7 positions agree with TRBD1. The germline CDR1 and CDR2 sequences are SGHRS and YFSETQ. This CDR3 has 13 amino acids. The J segment lost 6 bases and the V segment lost 4 bases, leaving 6 bases of the junction unmatched. The CDR3 coding sequence is TGCGCCAGCAGCCGAGAGGGGGCGGATGGCTACACCTTC. It codes for CASSREGADGYTF.

The chain joins TRBV6-5 to TRBJ2-1; 9 bases fit TRBD2. The CDR3 has 14 residues. V lost 7 bases and J lost 8; bases outside the gene matches: 9. Germline CDR1 and CDR2: MNHEY and SVGAGI. CDR3 in amino acids: CASKEAGGKDEQFF. The CDR3 coding sequence is TGTGCCAGCAAGGAGGCGGGGGGGAAAGATGAGCAGTTCTTC.

The rearrangement joins TRBV2 to TRBJ2-3; D unclear. The CDR3 has 14 amino acids. With 11 bases removed from V and 5 bases from J, the gap between germline ends came to 20 bases. Germline V gene sequence: CDR1 SNHLY, CDR2 FYNNEI. In DNA form, the CDR3 reads TGTGCCTCGAAGGGTTGGACCCTGGGAGATACGCAGTATTTT. Translating gives CASKGWTLGDTQYF.